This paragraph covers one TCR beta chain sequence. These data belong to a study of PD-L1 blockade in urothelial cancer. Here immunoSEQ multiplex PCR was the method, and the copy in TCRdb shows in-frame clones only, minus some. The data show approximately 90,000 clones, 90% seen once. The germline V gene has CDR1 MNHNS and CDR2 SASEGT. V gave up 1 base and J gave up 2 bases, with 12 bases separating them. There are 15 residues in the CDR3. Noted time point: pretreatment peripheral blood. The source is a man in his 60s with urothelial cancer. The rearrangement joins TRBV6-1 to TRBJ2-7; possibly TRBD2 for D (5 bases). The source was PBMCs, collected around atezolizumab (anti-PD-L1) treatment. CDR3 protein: CASSEGGRSTYEQYF. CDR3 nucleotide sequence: TGTGCCAGCAGTGAAGGCGGGCGGTCCACCTACGAGCAGTACTTC.